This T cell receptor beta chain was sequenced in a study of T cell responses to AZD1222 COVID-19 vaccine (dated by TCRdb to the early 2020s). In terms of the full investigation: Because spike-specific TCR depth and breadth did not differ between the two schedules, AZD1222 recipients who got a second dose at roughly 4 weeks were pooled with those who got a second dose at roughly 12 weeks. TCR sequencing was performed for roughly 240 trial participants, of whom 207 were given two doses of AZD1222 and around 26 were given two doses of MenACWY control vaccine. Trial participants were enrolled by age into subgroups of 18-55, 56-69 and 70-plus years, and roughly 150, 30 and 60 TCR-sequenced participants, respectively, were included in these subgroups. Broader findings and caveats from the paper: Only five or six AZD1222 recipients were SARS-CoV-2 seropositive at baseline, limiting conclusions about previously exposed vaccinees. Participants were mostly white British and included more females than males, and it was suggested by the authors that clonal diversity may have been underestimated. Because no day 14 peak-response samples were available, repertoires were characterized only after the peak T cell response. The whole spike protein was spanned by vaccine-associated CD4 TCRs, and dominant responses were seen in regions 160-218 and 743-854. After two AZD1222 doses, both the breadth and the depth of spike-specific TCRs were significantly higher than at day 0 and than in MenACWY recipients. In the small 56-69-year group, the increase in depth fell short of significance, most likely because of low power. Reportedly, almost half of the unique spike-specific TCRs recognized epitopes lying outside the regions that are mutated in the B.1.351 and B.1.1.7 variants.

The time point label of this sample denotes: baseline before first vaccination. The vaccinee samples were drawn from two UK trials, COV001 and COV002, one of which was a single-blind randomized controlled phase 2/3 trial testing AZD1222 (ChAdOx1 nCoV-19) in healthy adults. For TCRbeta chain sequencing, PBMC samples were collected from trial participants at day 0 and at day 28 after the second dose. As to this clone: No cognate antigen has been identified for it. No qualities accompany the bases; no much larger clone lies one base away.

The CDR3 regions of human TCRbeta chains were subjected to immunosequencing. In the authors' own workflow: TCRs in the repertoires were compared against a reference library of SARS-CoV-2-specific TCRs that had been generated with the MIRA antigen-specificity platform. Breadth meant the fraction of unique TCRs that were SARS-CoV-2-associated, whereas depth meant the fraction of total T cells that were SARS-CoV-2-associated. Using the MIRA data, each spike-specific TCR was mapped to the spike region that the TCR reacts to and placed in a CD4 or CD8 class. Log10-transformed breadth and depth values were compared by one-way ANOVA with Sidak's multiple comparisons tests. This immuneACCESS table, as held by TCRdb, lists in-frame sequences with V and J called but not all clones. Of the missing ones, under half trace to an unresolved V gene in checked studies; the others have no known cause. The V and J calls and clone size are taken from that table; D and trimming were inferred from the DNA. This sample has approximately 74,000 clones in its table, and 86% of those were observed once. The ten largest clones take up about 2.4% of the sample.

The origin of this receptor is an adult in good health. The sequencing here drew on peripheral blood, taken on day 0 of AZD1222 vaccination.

The CDR3: CASSEDSFEKLFF. The nucleotide sequence reads TGTGCCAGCAGTGAGGACAGTTTTGAAAAACTGTTTTTT. The rearrangement combines TRBV2 with TRBJ1-4; the D region possibly corresponds to TRBD1 (6 bases align). Trimming at the junction amounts to 3 bases on V and 7 bases on J, and the germline ends lie 9 bases apart. The germline V gene specifies SNHLY as CDR1 and FYNNEI as CDR2. Including cysteine and phenylalanine, the CDR3 has 13 amino acids. Only CDR3 DNA remains: 39 bases, in frame from the first base.